The 25 T cell receptor beta chains listed next were all sequenced from one sample in a study of cytomegalovirus exposure and HLA in healthy donors. The PCR had 60 Vbeta and 13 Jbeta primers. Sequencing used immunoSEQ multiplex PCR; TCRdb keeps in-frame clones, though not all of them. Altogether a few hundred thousand clones are present, around 90% being singletons, with the ten largest covering about 1.7%. The sample consisted of PBMCs. These receptors originate from a girl under 10 years old in good health and CMV-seronegative.

The chain uses TRBV6-6 and TRBJ2-7, with D possibly being TRBD1 (5 bases). Germline lookup yields CDR1 MNHNY and CDR2 SVGAGI (reference sequence). Trimming pared 6 bases from V and 0 bases from J, leaving 12 bases between. This CDR3 spans 14 amino acids. The CDR3 DNA is TGTGCCAGCAGGCAGGGCAGGATCTCCTACGAGCAGTACTTC. Protein sequence: CASRQGRISYEQYF.

The rearrangement links TRBV15 to TRBJ1-5, with D possibly matching TRBD1 (6 bases). Germline CDR1 LNHNV, CDR2 YYDKDF (reference sequence). V was shortened by 5 bases and J by 5 bases, with 13 bases between the two germline ends. This CDR3 contains 14 residues. The CDR3 spells CATSAGESYQPQHF. CDR3 DNA: TGTGCCACCAGCGCAGGGGAGAGTTATCAGCCCCAGCATTTT.

The rearrangement joins TRBV5-1 to TRBJ2-1; weak D call: TRBD1 (5 bases). CDR3 size: 14 residues. Between the trimmed V and J ends, which lost 4 bases and 4 bases, there was a span of 12 bases. Germline-derived CDR1 and CDR2 are SGHRS and YFSETQ. CDR3 in amino acids: CASSESRVYNEQFF. CDR3 nucleotide sequence: TGCGCCAGCAGCGAGTCCAGGGTTTACAATGAGCAGTTCTTC.

The V and J genes are TRBV5-4 and TRBJ2-2, with a possible D match to TRBD1 (5 bases). Looked up from germline, CDR1 is SGHNT and CDR2 is YYREEE (reference sequence). The CDR3 length is 15 residues. Trimming shortened V by 1 base and J by 5 bases, and 12 bases separated the two germline ends. The CDR3 here is CASSLRGIFTGELFF. CDR3 sequence (DNA): TGTGCCAGCAGCTTGAGGGGAATCTTTACCGGGGAGCTGTTTTTT.

The J gene is TRBJ2-1, the V gene TRBV7-7, with D tentatively TRBD2 (6 bases). Germline CDR1 and CDR2: SSHAT and FNYEAQ (reference sequence). V dropped 5 bases and J dropped 6 bases, with 14 bases sitting between them. The CDR3 is made up of 14 amino acids. The CDR3 protein is CASSPRTNPNEQFF. The CDR3 DNA reads TGTGCCAGCAGCCCGAGGACTAACCCCAATGAGCAGTTCTTC.

This chain uses TRBV15 with TRBJ2-1; 11 bases map to TRBD2. The CDR3 loop spans 17 amino acids. V lost 1 base and J lost 0; bases outside the gene matches: 2. Germline V CDR1 and CDR2: LNHNV, YYDKDF (reference sequence). CDR3 coding DNA: TGTGCCACCAGCAGAGGACTAGCGGGACCCTCCTACAATGAGCAGTTCTTC. Its translation is CATSRGLAGPSYNEQFF.

The sample holds a few counts of this clone. The V gene is TRBV19, the J gene TRBJ1-2, with 8 bases identical to TRBD1. CDR3 length: 13 residues. V was clipped by 3 bases and J by 8 bases; unmatched bases: 5. The germline V gene encodes CDR1 LNHDA and CDR2 SQIVND (reference sequence). CDR3 DNA: TGTGCCAGTAGTATTCAGGGGGCGCTCGGCTACACCTTC. As protein: CASSIQGALGYTF.

The chain employs TRBV19 and TRBJ1-1, with a possible D match to TRBD1 (6 bases). V lost 5 bases and J 1 base, leaving 11 bases between the germline ends. From germline, CDR1 is LNHDA and CDR2 SQIVND (reference sequence). The CDR3 loop spans 14 amino acids. This chain's CDR3 is CASSEKQGNTEAFF. The CDR3 coding sequence is TGTGCCAGTAGTGAAAAACAGGGGAACACTGAAGCTTTCTTT.

This chain connects TRBV5-3 to TRBJ2-1; D not certain. TRBV5-3 is noted as an ORF with a role that remains uncertain. V lost 0 bases to trimming and J lost 1 base, with 14 bases between them. This CDR3 is 17 amino acids long. Here the CDR3 reads CARSLDQTPMSYNEQFF. DNA of the CDR3: TGTGCCAGAAGCTTGGACCAGACTCCTATGTCCTACAATGAGCAGTTCTTC.

The chain uses TRBV7-6 and TRBJ2-5, with 10 bases fitting TRBD2. V lost 8 bases and J lost 3; bases outside the gene matches: 6. Germline-derived CDR1 and CDR2 are SGHVS and FNYEAQ. The CDR3 covers 14 residues. DNA for the CDR3: TGTGCCAGCTTATCCCTAGCGGGAGAAGAGACCCAGTACTTC. Its protein product is CASLSLAGEETQYF.

This chain links TRBV7-9 with TRBJ2-7; the D is unclear. This CDR3 contains 13 residues. CDR1 is SEHNR, CDR2 FQNEAQ, per germline (reference sequence). With 2 bases removed from V and 4 bases from J, the gap between germline ends came to 9 bases. CDR3 coding DNA: TGTGCCAGCAGCTTACAAGAGGCTTACGAGCAGTACTTC. It yields the protein CASSLQEAYEQYF. The entire variable domain, with the rest obtained from reference TRBV7-9 and TRBJ2-7, is as follows: DTGVSQNPRHKITKRGQNVTFRCDPISEHNRLYWYRQTLGQGPEFLTYFQNEAQLEKSRLLSDRFSAERPKGSFSTLEIQRTEQGDSAMYLCASSLQEAYEQYFGPGTRLTVT.

The genes are TRBV19 and TRBJ2-7, with a possible D match to TRBD1 (6 bases). The CDR3 is 19 amino acids. V was clipped by 2 bases and J by 2 bases, with 25 bases between them. The germline CDR1 and CDR2 sequences are LNHDA and SQIVND (reference sequence). The CDR3 protein is CASSIYRSGATGQAYEQYF. Here the CDR3 DNA reads TGTGCCAGTAGTATATATCGATCCGGGGCAACGGGACAAGCCTACGAGCAGTACTTC.

The chain uses TRBV5-1 and TRBJ2-2, with 9 bases identical to TRBD1. V trimming: 4 bases; J trimming: 6 bases; junction bases outside the gene matches: 4. Per germline, CDR1 SGHRS and CDR2 YFSETQ. This CDR3 region has 14 residues. CDR3 sequence: CASSGDRVAGELFF. CDR3 DNA: TGCGCCAGCAGCGGGGACAGGGTTGCCGGGGAGCTGTTTTTT.

V is TRBV11-2 and J is TRBJ2-1; maybe TRBD1 (6 bases). The length of the CDR3 is 14 residues. The V and J ends lost 1 base and 4 bases respectively, with 8 bases between them. The germline CDR1 and CDR2 sequences are SGHAT and FQNNGV. The CDR3 coding sequence is TGTGCCAGCAGCTTAGCCGGACAGTACAATGAGCAGTTCTTC. This encodes CASSLAGQYNEQFF.

The chain employs TRBV9 and TRBJ2-7; 15 bases fit TRBD2. Germline loops: CDR1 SGDLS, CDR2 YYNGEE. This CDR3 comprises 18 residues. Trimming took 2 bases from V and 2 from J; bases not matched to a gene: 8. CDR3: CASSVAGTSGGLPYEQYF. The CDR3 nucleotides read TGTGCCAGCAGCGTCGCTGGGACTAGCGGGGGGCTTCCCTACGAGCAGTACTTC.

The V and J genes are TRBV28 and TRBJ1-1, with a tentative D call TRBD1 (5 bases). The V end lost 7 bases, the J end lost 11 bases, and 17 bases lay between the germline ends. The CDR3 runs 12 residues. Germline V gene lookup returns CDR1 MDHEN and CDR2 SYDVKM. CDR3 loop: CASKVGGYGAFF. The CDR3 DNA reads TGTGCCAGCAAGGTTGGGGGGTATGGTGCTTTCTTT.

The chain's CDR3 is CASSLGTGGYEQYF. DNA for the CDR3: TGTGCCAGCAGCTTGGGGACAGGGGGCTACGAGCAGTACTTC. The V call is TRBV5-4, the J call TRBJ2-5; 10 nucleotides agree with TRBD1. Matching the DNA end better, TRBJ2-7 makes the J call doubtful. This CDR3 has 14 amino acids. Germline CDR1 SGHNT, CDR2 YYREEE (reference sequence).

J is TRBJ1-2 and V is TRBV4-1; maybe TRBD1 (6 bases). Trimming removed 1 base at V and 7 bases at J, with 22 bases between. Germline V gene data show CDR1 as MGHRA and CDR2 as YSYEKL. CDR3 length: 17 amino acids. CDR3 sequence: CASSQGPPTVGAGGYTF. The DNA of the CDR3 is TGCGCCAGCAGCCAAGGTCCCCCAACAGTGGGGGCGGGTGGCTACACCTTC.

As to this clone: Distinct nucleotide sequences in the sample also encode this CDR3. The chain links TRBV5-1 to TRBJ2-1, with D possibly TRBD1 on 6 matching bases. Germline loops: CDR1 SGHRS, CDR2 YFSETQ. Trimming removed 1 base from V and 3 bases from J, with 8 bases in between. The CDR3 consists of 14 residues. CDR3 nucleotides: TGCGCCAGCAGCTTGAGGGACAACTACAATGAGCAGTTCTTC. This codes for CASSLRDNYNEQFF. Drawing the rest from reference TRBV5-1 and TRBJ2-1, the complete variable domain is KAGVTQTPRYLIKTRGQQVTLSCSPISGHRSVSWYQQTPGQGLQFLFEYFSETQRNKGNFPGRFSGRQFSNSRSEMNVSTLELGDSALYLCASSLRDNYNEQFFGPGTRLTVL.

This clone has just a few counts. The chain is built from TRBV13 and TRBJ2-3; 9 positions agree with TRBD2. The germline V gene encodes CDR1 PRHDT and CDR2 FYEKMQ (reference sequence). The V segment lost 6 bases and the J segment 3 bases; nucleotides outside the gene matches: 1. CDR3 length: 13 amino acids. CDR3 protein: CASRTSGTDTQYF. DNA of the CDR3: TGTGCCAGCAGGACTAGCGGAACAGATACGCAGTATTTT.

The rearrangement uses TRBV5-1 and TRBJ2-1; 11 bases are a match to TRBD2. V was pared by 2 bases and J by 8 bases, with 6 bases of the junction left unmatched. The CDR3 length is 15 residues. Germline values: CDR1 SGHRS, CDR2 YFSETQ. The chain's CDR3 is CASSLQLAGAHEQFF. CDR3 nucleotides: TGCGCCAGCAGCTTACAACTAGCGGGAGCCCATGAGCAGTTCTTC. The entire variable domain, with the rest obtained from reference TRBV5-1 and TRBJ2-1, is as follows: KAGVTQTPRYLIKTRGQQVTLSCSPISGHRSVSWYQQTPGQGLQFLFEYFSETQRNKGNFPGRFSGRQFSNSRSEMNVSTLELGDSALYLCASSLQLAGAHEQFFGPGTRLTVL.

This clone was observed a single time. V is TRBV29-1 and J is TRBJ2-3, with TRBD1 matching over 7 bases. CDR1 SQVTM and CDR2 ANQGSEA come from the germline V gene. CDR3 size: 14 residues. V was pared by 6 bases and J by 1 base, with 7 bases of the junction left unmatched. CDR3 nucleotide sequence: TGCAGCGTCCAAAAAGGGGGCGGCACAGATACGCAGTATTTT. Amino acid sequence: CSVQKGGGTDTQYF.

The rearrangement links TRBV29-1 to TRBJ2-5, with D unresolved. Trimming left V 3 bases short and J 5 bases short, with 16 bases between. Germline CDR1 and CDR2: SQVTM and ANQGSEA. The CDR3 covers 14 residues. CDR3 DNA sequence: TGCAGCGTTGAGGAGCAGATAGCCTTGGAGACCCAGTACTTC. Its translation: CSVEEQIALETQYF.

The rearrangement joins TRBV6-5 to TRBJ1-4; D is perhaps TRBD1 (5 bases). CDR1 is MNHEY and CDR2 is SVGAGI in the germline V gene. Deletions cut 5 bases from V and 8 bases from J, with 9 bases between. CDR3 length: 12 amino acids. DNA of the CDR3: TGTGCCAGCAGTACCGGGGGGGAAAAACTGTTTTTT. This translates into CASSTGGEKLFF.

Only a few counts were recorded for this clone. V and J are TRBV14 and TRBJ2-1; 8 positions agree with TRBD2. CDR3 length equals 16 residues. V was pared by 0 bases and J by 5 bases, with 6 bases of the junction left unmatched. Germline V gives CDR1 SGHDN, CDR2 FVKESK. The CDR3 DNA is TGTGCCAGCAGCCAAGAATGGCGGGAGGTGGACAATGAGCAGTTCTTC. Its protein product is CASSQEWREVDNEQFF.